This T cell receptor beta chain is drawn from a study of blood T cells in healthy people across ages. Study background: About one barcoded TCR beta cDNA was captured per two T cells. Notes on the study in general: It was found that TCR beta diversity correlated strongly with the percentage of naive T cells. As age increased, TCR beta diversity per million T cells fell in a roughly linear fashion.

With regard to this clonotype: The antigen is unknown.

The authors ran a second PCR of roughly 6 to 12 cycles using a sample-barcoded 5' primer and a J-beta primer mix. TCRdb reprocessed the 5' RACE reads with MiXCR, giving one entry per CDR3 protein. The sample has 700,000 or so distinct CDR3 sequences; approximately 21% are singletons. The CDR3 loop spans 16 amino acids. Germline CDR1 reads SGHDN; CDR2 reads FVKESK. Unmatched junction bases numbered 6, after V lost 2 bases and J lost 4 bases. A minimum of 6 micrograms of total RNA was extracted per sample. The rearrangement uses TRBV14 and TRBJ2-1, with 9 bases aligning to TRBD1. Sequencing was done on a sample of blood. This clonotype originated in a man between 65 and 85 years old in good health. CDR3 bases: TGTGCCAGCAGCCAAAGGACCGGGACAGGGTACAATGAGCAGTTCTTC. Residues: CASSQRTGTGYNEQFF.